This T cell receptor (beta chain) came from a study of T cells in localized non-small cell lung cancer. Concerning this clone: Antigen unknown.

Only in-frame clones appear in the TCRdb table, and some are missing; sequencing was by immunoSEQ multiplex PCR. The sample lists some 13,000 clones; around 83% were seen once. The V and J ends lost 0 bases and 8 bases respectively, with 13 bases between them. CDR3 length equals 15 residues. Germline-derived CDR1 and CDR2 are SGHTA and FQGTGA. The study's findings and limits: Blood T cell density predicted longer survival; adjacent-lung clonality, shorter.

Sequences were derived from peripheral blood, sampled before any cancer treatment. This sequence was found in a male donor older than 55 with stage I lung adenocarcinoma. The gene calls are TRBV7-3 and TRBJ1-4; TRBD1 is a possible D gene (6 bases). CDR3 residues: CASSLTNQRGEKLFF. The CDR3 DNA sequence: TGTGCCAGCAGCTTAACGAATCAAAGGGGGGAAAAACTGTTTTTT.